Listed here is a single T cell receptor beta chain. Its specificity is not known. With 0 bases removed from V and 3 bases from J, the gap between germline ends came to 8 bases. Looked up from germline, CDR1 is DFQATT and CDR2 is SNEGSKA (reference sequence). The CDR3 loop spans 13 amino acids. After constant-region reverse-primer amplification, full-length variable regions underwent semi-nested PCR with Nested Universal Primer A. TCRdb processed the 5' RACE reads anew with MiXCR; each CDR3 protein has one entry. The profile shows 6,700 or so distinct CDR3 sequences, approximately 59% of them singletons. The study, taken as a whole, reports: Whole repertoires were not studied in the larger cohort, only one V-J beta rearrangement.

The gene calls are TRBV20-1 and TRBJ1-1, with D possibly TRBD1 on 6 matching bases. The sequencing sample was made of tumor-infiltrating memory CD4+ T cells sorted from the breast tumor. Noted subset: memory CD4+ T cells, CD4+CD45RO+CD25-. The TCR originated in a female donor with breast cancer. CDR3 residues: CSAREDRYTEAFF. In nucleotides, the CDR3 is TGCAGTGCTAGAGAGGACAGATACACTGAAGCTTTCTTT.